This TCR beta chain was retrieved from a study of Ad26.COV2.S vaccination and SARS-CoV-2 variants. Findings of the study overall: Recipients of either vaccine or placebo displayed similar breadth of non-spike TCRs. Total T cell responses were possibly underestimated by TCR breadth and depth analyses. Among vaccine recipients, spike-specific TCR breadth exceeded that of placebo recipients.

Some clones are missing from TCRdb's copy, which holds only in-frame ones; the method was immunoSEQ multiplex PCR. The repertoire holds nearly 400,000 clones, roughly 90% seen once, with under 2% in the top ten. The CDR3 consists of 17 residues. Germline CDR1 and CDR2: SGHNT and YENEEA. V was pared by 0 bases and J by 0 bases, with 8 bases of the junction left unmatched. Worth noting for this clone: Antigen: not known.

Treatment: around 19 received Ad26.COV2.S at low or high dose, single or two shots; several received placebo; per-sample allocation not given. Following the first vaccine or placebo injection, samples were taken on day 63. It was an adult aged 18-55 years in Boston who was the donor. The clonotype was recovered from a person between 18 and 65 years old who received the Ad26.COV2.S COVID-19 vaccine or a placebo. J is TRBJ2-7 and V is TRBV11-3, with 7 bases identical to TRBD1. The specimen was peripheral blood, collected in a trial of Ad26.COV2.S vaccine versus placebo. The CDR3 nucleotides are TGTGCCAGCAGCTTAGAGAGCTCGGGACAGAGCTCCTACGAGCAGTACTTC. This encodes CASSLESSGQSSYEQYF.